This T cell receptor beta chain came from a study of blood T cell repertoires in COVID-19. The CDR3 loop spans 13 amino acids. With 5 bases clipped from V and 10 bases from J, the junction kept 6 bases outside the gene matches. Germline V gene data show CDR1 as LNHDA and CDR2 as SQIVND (reference sequence). Repertoires were generated with immunoSEQ multiplex PCR, while TCRdb's copy carries only in-frame clones and drops some. The table records approximately 60,000 clones, about 78% of them present only once. Sequenced input: peripheral blood. V usage is TRBV19 and J usage is TRBJ1-5; 9 nucleotides agree with TRBD1. This receptor was identified in a man aged 50 to 59 with active or convalescent COVID-19. The CDR3 region has the DNA TGTGCCAGTAGTCGGGACAGGGAGATTCCCCAGCATTTT. It is translated as CASSRDREIPQHF.